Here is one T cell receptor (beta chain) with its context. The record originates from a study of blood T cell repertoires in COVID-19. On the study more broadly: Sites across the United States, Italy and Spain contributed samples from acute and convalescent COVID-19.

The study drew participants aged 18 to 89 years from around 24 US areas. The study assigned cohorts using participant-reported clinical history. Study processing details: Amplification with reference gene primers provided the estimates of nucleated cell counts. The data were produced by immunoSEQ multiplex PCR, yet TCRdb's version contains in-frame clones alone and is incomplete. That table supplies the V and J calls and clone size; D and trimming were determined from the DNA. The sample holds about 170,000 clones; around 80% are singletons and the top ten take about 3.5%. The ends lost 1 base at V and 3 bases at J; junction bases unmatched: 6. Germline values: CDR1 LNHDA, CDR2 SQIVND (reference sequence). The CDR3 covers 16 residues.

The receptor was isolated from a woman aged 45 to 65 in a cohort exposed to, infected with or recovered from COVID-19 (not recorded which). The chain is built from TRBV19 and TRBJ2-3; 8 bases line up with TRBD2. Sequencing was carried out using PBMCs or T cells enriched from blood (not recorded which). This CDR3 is CASSIARTSGTDTQYF. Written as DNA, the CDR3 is TGTGCCAGTAGTATAGCGCGCACTAGCGGTACAGATACGCAGTATTTT.